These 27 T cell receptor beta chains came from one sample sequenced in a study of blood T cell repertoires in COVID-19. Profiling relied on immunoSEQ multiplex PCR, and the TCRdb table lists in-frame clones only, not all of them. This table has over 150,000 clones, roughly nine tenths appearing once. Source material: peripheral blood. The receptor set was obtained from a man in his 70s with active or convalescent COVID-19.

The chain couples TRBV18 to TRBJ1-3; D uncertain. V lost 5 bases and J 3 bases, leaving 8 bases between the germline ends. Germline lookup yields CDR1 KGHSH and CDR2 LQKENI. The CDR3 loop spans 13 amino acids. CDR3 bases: TGTGCCAGCTCAGAGAGCGGTGGAAACACCATATATTTT. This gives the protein CASSESGGNTIYF.

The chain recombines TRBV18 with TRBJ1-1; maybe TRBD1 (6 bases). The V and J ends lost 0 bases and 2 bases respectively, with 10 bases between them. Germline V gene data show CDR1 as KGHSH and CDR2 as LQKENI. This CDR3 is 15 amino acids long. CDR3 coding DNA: TGTGCCAGCTCACCACCCCCGGACAGAAACACTGAAGCTTTCTTT. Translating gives CASSPPPDRNTEAFF.

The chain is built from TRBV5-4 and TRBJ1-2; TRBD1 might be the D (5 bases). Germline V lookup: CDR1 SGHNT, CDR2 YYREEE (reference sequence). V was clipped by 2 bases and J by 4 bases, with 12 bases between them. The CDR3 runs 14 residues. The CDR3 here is CASSFGRDRYGYTF. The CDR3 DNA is TGTGCCAGCAGCTTCGGCAGGGATCGCTATGGCTACACCTTC.

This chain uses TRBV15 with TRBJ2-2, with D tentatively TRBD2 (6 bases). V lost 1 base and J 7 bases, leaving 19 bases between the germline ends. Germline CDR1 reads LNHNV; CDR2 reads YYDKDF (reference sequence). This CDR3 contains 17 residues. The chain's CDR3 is CATSRAAMAGMGGELFF. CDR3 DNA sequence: TGTGCCACCAGCAGAGCAGCTATGGCGGGAATGGGCGGGGAGCTGTTTTTT.

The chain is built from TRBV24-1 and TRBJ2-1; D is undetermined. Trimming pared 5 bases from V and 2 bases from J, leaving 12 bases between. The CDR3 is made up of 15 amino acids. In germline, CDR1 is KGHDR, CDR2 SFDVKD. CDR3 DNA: TGTGCCACCAGTGCAACAGTCCGCCCCTACAATGAGCAGTTCTTC. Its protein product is CATSATVRPYNEQFF.

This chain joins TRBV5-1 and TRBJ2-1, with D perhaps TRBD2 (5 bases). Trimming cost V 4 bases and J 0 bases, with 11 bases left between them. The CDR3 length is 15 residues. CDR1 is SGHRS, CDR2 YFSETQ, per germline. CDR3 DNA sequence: TGCGCCAGCAGCCTGGACGGAGGCTCCTACAATGAGCAGTTCTTC. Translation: CASSLDGGSYNEQFF.

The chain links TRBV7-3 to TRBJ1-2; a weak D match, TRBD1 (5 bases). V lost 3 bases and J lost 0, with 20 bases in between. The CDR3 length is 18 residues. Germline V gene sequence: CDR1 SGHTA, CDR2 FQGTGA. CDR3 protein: CASSLFGGKQGSNYGYTF. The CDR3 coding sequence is TGTGCCAGCAGCTTGTTCGGGGGAAAACAAGGATCTAACTATGGCTACACCTTC.

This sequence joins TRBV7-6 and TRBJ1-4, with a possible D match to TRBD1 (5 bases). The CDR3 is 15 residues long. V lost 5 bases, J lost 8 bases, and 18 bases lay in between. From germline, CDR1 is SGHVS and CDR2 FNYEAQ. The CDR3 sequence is CASSQQEGAGEKLFF. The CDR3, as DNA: TGTGCCAGCAGCCAGCAGGAAGGGGCGGGAGAAAAACTGTTTTTT.

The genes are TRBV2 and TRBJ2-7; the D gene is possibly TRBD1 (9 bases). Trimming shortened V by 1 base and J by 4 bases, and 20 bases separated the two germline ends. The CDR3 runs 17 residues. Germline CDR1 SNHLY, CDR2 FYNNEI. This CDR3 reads CASSEVSGGTGLYEQYF. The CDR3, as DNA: TGTGCCAGCAGTGAAGTTTCGGGGGGGACAGGGTTATACGAGCAGTACTTC.

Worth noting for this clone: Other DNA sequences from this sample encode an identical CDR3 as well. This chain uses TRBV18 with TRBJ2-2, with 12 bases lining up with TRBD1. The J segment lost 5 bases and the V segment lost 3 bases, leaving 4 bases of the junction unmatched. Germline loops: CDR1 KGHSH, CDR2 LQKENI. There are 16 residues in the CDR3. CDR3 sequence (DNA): TGTGCCAGCTCACCTCAGGGACAGGGGGCGACCGGGGAGCTGTTTTTT. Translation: CASSPQGQGATGELFF.

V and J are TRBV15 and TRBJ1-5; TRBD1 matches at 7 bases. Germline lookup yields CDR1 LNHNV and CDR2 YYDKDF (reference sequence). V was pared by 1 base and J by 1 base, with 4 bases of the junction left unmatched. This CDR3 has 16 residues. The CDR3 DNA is TGTGCCACCAGCAGAGGAGACAGGGAAAGCAATCAGCCCCAGCATTTT. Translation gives CATSRGDRESNQPQHF.

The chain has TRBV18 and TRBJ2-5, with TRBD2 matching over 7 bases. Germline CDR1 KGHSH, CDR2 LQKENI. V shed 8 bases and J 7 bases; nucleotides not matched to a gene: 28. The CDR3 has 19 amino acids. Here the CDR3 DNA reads TGTGCCAGCACCCCGGGGGGATTAATGGCCGGAGTCGGCCGCGGGACCCAGTACTTC. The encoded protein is CASTPGGLMAGVGRGTQYF.

The CDR3 loop is CASSPQEGGKYGYTF. The CDR3, as DNA: TGTGCCAGCTCACCCCAGGAGGGAGGGAAGTATGGCTACACCTTC. The V and J genes are TRBV18 and TRBJ1-2; D is unclear. Germline-derived CDR1 and CDR2 are KGHSH and LQKENI. The length of the CDR3 is 15 residues. The V gene lost 3 bases and the J gene lost 5 bases, with 16 bases spanning the gap.

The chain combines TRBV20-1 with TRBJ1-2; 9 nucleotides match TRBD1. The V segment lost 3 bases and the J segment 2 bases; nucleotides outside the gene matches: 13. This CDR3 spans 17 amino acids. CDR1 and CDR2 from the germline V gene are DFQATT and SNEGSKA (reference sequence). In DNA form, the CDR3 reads TGCAGTGCTAGTCCGCCTCCCGGGACAGGGAAGAACTATGGCTACACCTTC. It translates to CSASPPPGTGKNYGYTF.

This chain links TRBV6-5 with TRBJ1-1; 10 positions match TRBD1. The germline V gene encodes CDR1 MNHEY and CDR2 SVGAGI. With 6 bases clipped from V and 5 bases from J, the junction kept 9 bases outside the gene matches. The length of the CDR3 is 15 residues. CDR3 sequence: CASSRDRGRGTEAFF. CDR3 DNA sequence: TGTGCCAGCAGCCGGGACAGGGGTCGAGGAACTGAAGCTTTCTTT.

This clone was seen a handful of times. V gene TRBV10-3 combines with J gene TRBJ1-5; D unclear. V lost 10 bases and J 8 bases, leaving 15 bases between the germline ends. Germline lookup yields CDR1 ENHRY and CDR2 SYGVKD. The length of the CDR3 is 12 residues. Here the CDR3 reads CASSQVGEPQHF. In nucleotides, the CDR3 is TGTGCCAGTAGTCAGGTAGGCGAGCCCCAGCATTTT.

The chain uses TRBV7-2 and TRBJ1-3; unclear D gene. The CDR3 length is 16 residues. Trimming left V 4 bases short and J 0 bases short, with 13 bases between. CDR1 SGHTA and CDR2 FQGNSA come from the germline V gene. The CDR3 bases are TGTGCCAGCAGCTCCCTCCTCGAGAGCTCTGGAAACACCATATATTTT. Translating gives CASSSLLESSGNTIYF.

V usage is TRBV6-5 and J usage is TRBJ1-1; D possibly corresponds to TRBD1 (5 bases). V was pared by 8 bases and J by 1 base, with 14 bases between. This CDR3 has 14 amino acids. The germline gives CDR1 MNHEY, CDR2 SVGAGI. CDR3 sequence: CASGLAGGNTEAFF. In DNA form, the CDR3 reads TGTGCCAGCGGCCTAGCGGGGGGGAACACTGAAGCTTTCTTT.

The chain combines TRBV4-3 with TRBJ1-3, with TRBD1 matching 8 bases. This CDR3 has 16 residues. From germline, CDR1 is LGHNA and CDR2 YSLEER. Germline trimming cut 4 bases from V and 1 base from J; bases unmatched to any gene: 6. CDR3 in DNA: TGCGCCAGCAGCCGCGGACAGGGACTGTCTGGAAACACCATATATTTT. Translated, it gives CASSRGQGLSGNTIYF.

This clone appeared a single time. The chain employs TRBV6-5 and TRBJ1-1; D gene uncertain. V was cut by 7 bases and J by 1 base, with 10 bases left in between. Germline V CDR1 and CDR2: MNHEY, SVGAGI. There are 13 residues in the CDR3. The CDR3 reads CASTLTRNTEAFF. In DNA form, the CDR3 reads TGTGCCAGCACCCTCACGAGGAACACTGAAGCTTTCTTT.

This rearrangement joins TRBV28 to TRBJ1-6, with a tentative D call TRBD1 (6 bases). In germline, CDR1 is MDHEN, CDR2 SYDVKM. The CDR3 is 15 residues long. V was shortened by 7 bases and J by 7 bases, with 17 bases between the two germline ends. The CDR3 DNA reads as TGTGCCAGCACCTCATCGGGACATAGGAATTCACCCCTCCACTTT. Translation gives CASTSSGHRNSPLHF.

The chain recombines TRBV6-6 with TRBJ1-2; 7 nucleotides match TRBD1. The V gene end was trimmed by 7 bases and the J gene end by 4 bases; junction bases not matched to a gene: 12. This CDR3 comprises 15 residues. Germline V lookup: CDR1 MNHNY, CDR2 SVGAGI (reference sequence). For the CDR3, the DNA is TGTGCCAGCACCACCCCCGGACAGGCCAGCTATGGCTACACCTTC. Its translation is CASTTPGQASYGYTF.

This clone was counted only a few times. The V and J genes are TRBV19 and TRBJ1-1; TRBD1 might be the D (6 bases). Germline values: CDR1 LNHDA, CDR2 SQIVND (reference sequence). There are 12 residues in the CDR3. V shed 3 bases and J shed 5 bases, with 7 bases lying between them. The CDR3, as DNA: TGTGCCAGTAGTATCCAGGGGACTGAAGCTTTCTTT. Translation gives CASSIQGTEAFF.

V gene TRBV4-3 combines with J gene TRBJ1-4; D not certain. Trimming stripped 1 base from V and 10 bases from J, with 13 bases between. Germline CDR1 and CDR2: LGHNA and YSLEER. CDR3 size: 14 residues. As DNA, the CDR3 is TGCGCCAGCAGCCAAGGGTTCGAGGGTAGAAAACTGTTTTTT. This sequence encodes CASSQGFEGRKLFF.

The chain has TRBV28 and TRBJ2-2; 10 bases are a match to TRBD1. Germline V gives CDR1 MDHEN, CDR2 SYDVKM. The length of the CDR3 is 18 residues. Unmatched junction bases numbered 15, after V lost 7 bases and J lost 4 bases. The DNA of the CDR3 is TGTGCCAGCACCCTCTGGGGGGTGGGACAGGGGCCCACCGGGGAGCTGTTTTTT. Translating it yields CASTLWGVGQGPTGELFF.

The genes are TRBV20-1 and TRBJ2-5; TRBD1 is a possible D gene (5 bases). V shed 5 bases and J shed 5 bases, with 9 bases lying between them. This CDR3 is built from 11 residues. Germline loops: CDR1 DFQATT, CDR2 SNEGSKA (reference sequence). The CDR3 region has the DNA TGCAGTGCTCTCAGGGCGGAGACCCAGTACTTC. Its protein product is CSALRAETQYF.

The CDR3 DNA reads as TGTGCCAGCTCGCCCCAGGGAGGCGGGAATGGCTACACCTTC. Translation: CASSPQGGGNGYTF. V usage is TRBV18 and J usage is TRBJ1-2, with D possibly matching TRBD1 (5 bases). The CDR3 consists of 14 residues. Trimming removed 6 bases at V and 6 bases at J, with 17 bases between. Per the germline V gene, CDR1 is KGHSH and CDR2 is LQKENI.